This TCR beta chain was identified in a study of primary melanoma T cells and metastatic recurrence. Study information: Samples were primary melanomas of stage T2 to T4. Study-level findings and limits: Progression-free survival prediction reportedly improved most when T-cell fraction, rather than another histopathological variable, joined tumor thickness.

Repertoires were generated with immunoSEQ multiplex PCR, while TCRdb's copy carries only in-frame clones and drops some. The sample shows about 540 clones, around two thirds of them seen only once. Remarks on this clone: Its antigen is unknown.

The germline gives CDR1 MNHGY, CDR2 SAAAGT. The CDR3 spans 14 residues. J gave up 4 bases and V 6 bases, and 7 bases lay outside the gene matches. Sequenced: melanoma tumor tissue. The TCR sequence derives from a human donor with melanoma. The chain recombines TRBV6-8 with TRBJ2-5, with 8 bases fitting TRBD1. This CDR3 is CASSPGGAVETQYF. As DNA, the CDR3 is TGTGCCAGCAGCCCAGGGGGCGCGGTAGAGACCCAGTACTTC.